A single TCR beta chain is shown here with its context. Its antigen is unknown. This sample was taken from a study of cytomegalovirus exposure and HLA in healthy donors. Study information: As an earlier analysis found, 150 million to 200 million T cells yielded 100 million to 130 million unique TCR beta sequences. HLA-typed donors were the source of approximately 86 million unique TCRs held in an early data release. Study findings and constraints: Later on, analysis showed that most CMV-associated TCR beta chains appeared to be HLA-restricted. In the analysis, some V segments, TRBV6-2 and TRBV6-3 included, were excluded as indistinguishable.

PCR was performed using 60 Vbeta and 13 Jbeta primers. Repertoires were generated with immunoSEQ multiplex PCR, while TCRdb's copy carries only in-frame clones and drops some. The data show 85,000 to 130,000 clones, about 75% seen once. Trimming stripped 5 bases from V and 9 bases from J, with 8 bases between. Germline V lookup: CDR1 MGHDK, CDR2 SYGVNS. The CDR3 length is 11 residues. The source is a male donor in good health and CMV-seropositive. The material sequenced was PBMCs. This chain uses TRBV25-1 with TRBJ2-1, with a possible D match to TRBD1 (5 bases). This chain's CDR3 is CASSPGIEQFF. The DNA for the CDR3 is TGTGCCAGCAGTCCAGGGATTGAGCAGTTCTTC.